The 14 T cell receptor beta chains given below trace back to one sample, sequenced in a study of early stage breast cancer tumors (dated 2017 in TCRdb). Library generation was performed with the immunoSEQ multiplex PCR assay. The table comes from immuneACCESS by way of TCRdb, which keeps in-frame sequences with V and J called. Part of the clones is missing from these tables; in studies checked, under half for an unresolved V gene and the rest for unknown reasons. Here the sample has some 30,000 clones; roughly 86% occur a single time. The ten largest clones add up to around 10% of the sample. Sequenced: blood. Receptors were obtained from a person aged 45-65 years with breast cancer.

In its sample, this clone was seen a few times. The chain is built from TRBV2 and TRBJ1-1; TRBD1 aligns across 7 bases. The trim removed 8 bases at V and 4 bases at J, leaving 7 bases unmatched. The V gene's germline CDR1 is SNHLY and CDR2 FYNNEI. The CDR3 is 13 amino acids. The CDR3 DNA reads as TGTGCCAGCGCCATCCCAGGGGGCACTGAAGCTTTCTTT. Translating gives CASAIPGGTEAFF.

The genes are TRBV2 and TRBJ2-2; 9 bases map to TRBD1. Losses at the gene ends were 6 bases for V and 6 bases for J; bases not matched to a gene: 5. Germline values: CDR1 SNHLY, CDR2 FYNNEI. The CDR3 length is 14 residues. The CDR3 is CASREQGAPGELFF. DNA for the CDR3: TGTGCCAGCAGGGAACAGGGGGCCCCCGGGGAGCTGTTTTTT.

This chain connects TRBV11-1 to TRBJ2-5; the D gene is possibly TRBD1 (6 bases). V dropped 5 bases and J dropped 2 bases, with 12 bases sitting between them. CDR1 SGHAT and CDR2 FQDESV come from the germline V gene (reference sequence). The CDR3 spans 14 residues. The CDR3 DNA reads TGTGCCAGCAGCCCAACAGGGTTACAAGAGACCCAGTACTTC. Protein product: CASSPTGLQETQYF.

Here the CDR3 reads CASSQEARSTDTQYF. The DNA of the CDR3 is TGCGCCAGCAGCCAAGAGGCTAGGAGCACAGATACGCAGTATTTT. This chain joins TRBV4-3 and TRBJ2-3; unclear D gene. Germline V lookup: CDR1 LGHNA, CDR2 YSLEER. The CDR3 consists of 15 residues. Trimming removed 0 bases at V and 0 bases at J, with 7 bases between.

This chain uses TRBV11-1 with TRBJ2-2; D is undetermined. The V and J ends lost 10 bases and 7 bases respectively, with 16 bases between them. Germline CDR1 and CDR2: SGHAT and FQDESV (reference sequence). CDR3 length equals 13 residues. CDR3 in DNA: TGTGCCACCTCACCTTTAGTTGGCGGGGAGCTGTTTTTT. Translating gives CATSPLVGGELFF. The full variable domain, its missing parts supplied by reference TRBV11-1 and TRBJ2-2, is EAEVAQSPRYKITEKSQAVAFWCDPISGHATLYWYRQILGQGPELLVQFQDESVVDDSQLPKDRFSAERLKGVDSTLKIQPAELGDSAMYLCATSPLVGGELFFGEGSRLTVL.

V usage is TRBV6-4 and J usage is TRBJ2-2; 10 positions match TRBD2. CDR1 is MRHNA, CDR2 SNTAGT, per germline. J was trimmed by 5 bases and V by 6 bases; bases with no gene match: 6. This CDR3 contains 15 residues. CDR3 nucleotide sequence: TGTGCCAGCAGCCAGCGGGGGGGCGGAACCGGGGAGCTGTTTTTT. Translated: CASSQRGGGTGELFF.

The chain couples TRBV2 to TRBJ2-7; either TRBD1 or TRBD2 may supply D (5 bases each). The V end was cut by 2 bases, the J end by 12 bases, with 17 bases between. This CDR3 has 13 amino acids. Per germline, CDR1 SNHLY and CDR2 FYNNEI. The CDR3 region is CASSEFGTYPGYF. The DNA of the CDR3 is TGTGCCAGCAGTGAATTTGGGACCTACCCCGGGTACTTC.

For the CDR3, the DNA is TGTGCCAGCAACCTACAGGGGAATATGAACACTGAAGCTTTCTTT. It codes for CASNLQGNMNTEAFF. The chain couples TRBV7-9 to TRBJ1-1; 7 bases match TRBD1. Germline-derived CDR1 and CDR2 are SEHNR and FQNEAQ (reference sequence). The ends lost 7 bases at V and 0 bases at J; junction bases unmatched: 8. The CDR3 sequence is 15 residues long.

V and J are TRBV5-1 and TRBJ1-4; no reliable D call. The CDR3 is 15 residues long. CDR1 and CDR2 from the germline V gene are SGHRS and YFSETQ. Trimming cost V 3 bases and J 0 bases, with 9 bases left between them. The CDR3 coding sequence is TGCGCCAGCAGCTCCGAGGGCGCAACTAATGAAAAACTGTTTTTT. Protein sequence: CASSSEGATNEKLFF.

The rearrangement links TRBV5-1 to TRBJ2-3, with D uncertain. Trimming took 0 bases from V and 2 from J, leaving 4 bases between them. Per the germline V gene, CDR1 is SGHRS and CDR2 is YFSETQ. The CDR3 has 13 residues. The CDR3 loop is CASSLAPTDTQYF. Here the CDR3 DNA reads TGCGCCAGCAGCTTGGCCCCCACAGATACGCAGTATTTT. The full variable domain, with the rest looked up from reference TRBV5-1 and TRBJ2-3, is KAGVTQTPRYLIKTRGQQVTLSCSPISGHRSVSWYQQTPGQGLQFLFEYFSETQRNKGNFPGRFSGRQFSNSRSEMNVSTLELGDSALYLCASSLAPTDTQYFGPGTRLTVL.

The chain combines TRBV5-1 with TRBJ2-3; D perhaps matches TRBD1 (5 bases). Trimming left V 0 bases short and J 6 bases short, with 11 bases between. Germline CDR1 and CDR2: SGHRS and YFSETQ. This CDR3 region has 14 residues. CDR3: CASSLAGPRDTQYF. The CDR3 nucleotides read TGCGCCAGCAGCTTGGCAGGGCCTAGGGATACGCAGTATTTT.

The chain joins TRBV7-6 to TRBJ2-5, with TRBD2 as a possible D gene (5 bases). Trimming stripped 5 bases from V and 2 bases from J, with 9 bases between. Germline V gives CDR1 SGHVS, CDR2 FNYEAQ. CDR3 length: 13 residues. The CDR3 nucleotides read TGTGCCAGCAGCACTAGACTACAAGAGACCCAGTACTTC. It encodes CASSTRLQETQYF.

This clone was picked up one time. The chain combines TRBV21-1 with TRBJ2-3. TRBV21-1 is an annotated pseudogene. This CDR3 is built from 15 residues. CDR3 region: CASSNGPLATDTQYF. DNA for the CDR3: TGTGCCAGCAGCAACGGGCCCCTGGCGACAGATACGCAGTATTTT.

The genes are TRBV2 and TRBJ2-2; the D gene is possibly TRBD2 (5 bases). The V end lost 6 bases, the J end lost 3 bases, and 5 bases lay between the germline ends. The CDR3 is made up of 12 amino acids. Germline CDR1 is SNHLY and CDR2 is FYNNEI. This CDR3 is CASREDTGELFF. The CDR3 DNA reads TGTGCCAGCAGGGAGGACACCGGGGAGCTGTTTTTT.